A selection of T cell receptor beta chains follows, all from one sample in a study of shared clonotypes between healthy human individuals. Here immunoSEQ multiplex PCR was the method, and the copy in TCRdb shows in-frame clones only, minus some. The sample yields about 520,000 clones, roughly 80% seen once. The specimen sequenced was PBMCs. These receptors all stem from a woman aged 40 to 50 in good health. Some clones in this sample may be carry-over from other donors' samples. Each CDR3 is given with its conserved first and last residue. A D gene is named only where the DNA matches it firmly. Not all rows give a size; the values are once, few, many and, for expanded clones, a class.

size	V	J	D	DNA	CDR3
NA	TRBV29-1	TRBJ2-1	TRBD2	TGCAGCGTTGAAGGTTTCGGGACTAGCGGTTACAATGAGCAGTTCTTC	CSVEGFGTSGYNEQFF
NA	TRBV19	TRBJ2-2	NA	TGTGCCAGTAAGGCTAGACACACCGGGGAGCTGTTTTTT	CASKARHTGELFF
NA	TRBV5-6	TRBJ1-4	NA	TGTGCCAGCAGCTTGTCCTGGCAGGATAATGAAAAACTGTTTTTT	CASSLSWQDNEKLFF
NA	TRBV28	TRBJ1-2	TRBD1	TGTGCCAGCAGTCGCGACAGGGGGCATGGCTATACCTTC	CASSRDRGHGYTF
NA	TRBV5-1	TRBJ1-1	NA	TGCGCCAGCAGCTTGGGGCAGCGATACACTGAAGCTTTCTTT	CASSLGQRYTEAFF
NA	TRBV11-3	TRBJ2-1	TRBD2	TGTGCCAGCAGCCCCTCAGCGGGAGGGTCCCACAATGAGCAGTTCTTC	CASSPSAGGSHNEQFF
once	TRBV11-3	TRBJ2-3	NA	TGTGCCAGCAGCCCAACACGACCCACTAGCACAGATACGCAGTATTTT	CASSPTRPTSTDTQYF
NA	TRBV11-2	TRBJ2-5	TRBD2	TGTGCCAGCAGCTTAGGACTAGCGGGAGAGGGAGAGACCCAGTACTTC	CASSLGLAGEGETQYF
NA	TRBV15	TRBJ1-4	TRBD1	TGTGCCACCAGCAGAGTCCGGACAGGGCCCATTAATGAAAAACTGTTTTTT	CATSRVRTGPINEKLFF
few	TRBV5-6	TRBJ1-1	NA	TGTGCCAGCAGCTCCGGACTGGGGGCCTGGAGCACTGAAGCTTTCTTT	CASSSGLGAWSTEAFF
NA	TRBV6-1	TRBJ1-1	TRBD1	TGTGCCAGCAGTGAGTATGGCAGGGGGATAAACACTGAAGCTTTCTTT	CASSEYGRGINTEAFF
NA	TRBV28	TRBJ1-5	NA	TGTGCCAGCAGTTTACCGGGACGTGACAATCAGCCCCAGCATTTT	CASSLPGRDNQPQHF
many	TRBV2	TRBJ2-1	TRBD1	TGTGCCAGCAGCATCACCGGGACAGTGGGGGACAATGAGCAGTTCTTC	CASSITGTVGDNEQFF
NA	TRBV11-2	TRBJ2-7	TRBD2	TGTGCCAGCAAACTAGCGGCAACCTACGAGCAGTACTTC	CASKLAATYEQYF
NA	TRBV10-1	TRBJ2-5	NA	TGCGCCAGCAGTGAGGCGGGTGGCGGGCAAGAGACCCAGTACTTC	CASSEAGGGQETQYF
NA	TRBV7-2	TRBJ2-7	NA	TGTGCCAGCAGCTTTGGAAGTTCGTCCTACGAGCAGTACTTC	CASSFGSSSYEQYF
NA	TRBV7-3	TRBJ1-2	NA	TGTGCCAGCAGCTCCCCCTCTGGGTTCGATCCCGCCTATGGCTACACCTTC	CASSSPSGFDPAYGYTF
NA	TRBV11-2	TRBJ2-1	NA	TGTGCCAGCAGCTTAGATCTACCCTCTAGCCCCCGTGACAATGAGCAGTTCTTC	CASSLDLPSSPRDNEQFF
NA	TRBV2	TRBJ1-1	TRBD1	TGTGCCAGCCAGAGACAGGGGTTTAACGCTGAAGCTTTCTTT	CASQRQGFNAEAFF
few	TRBV15	TRBJ2-6	NA	TGTGCCACCAGCACTTCGTCTGGGGCCAACGTCCTGACTTTC	CATSTSSGANVLTF
NA	TRBV7-2	TRBJ2-1	TRBD2	TGTGCCAGCAGCTTAGGTCCTCTAGCGGGAGATATCGATGAGCAGTTCTTC	CASSLGPLAGDIDEQFF
NA	TRBV28	TRBJ2-3	NA	TGTGCCAGCAGTCCCCCGGACTCCACAGATACGCAGTATTTT	CASSPPDSTDTQYF
NA	TRBV18	TRBJ2-5	TRBD2	TGTGCCAGCTCGCCCCTCACGGGAGGGCGAGAGACCCAGTACTTC	CASSPLTGGRETQYF
NA	TRBV2	TRBJ2-7	NA	TGTGCCAGCACCTACGGGGGAGGCTCCTACGAGCAGTACTTC	CASTYGGGSYEQYF
NA	TRBV2	TRBJ2-7	NA	TGTGCCAGCACTTACGGGGTTTCCTACGAGCAGTACTTC	CASTYGVSYEQYF
NA	TRBV7-2	TRBJ2-7	NA	TGTGCCAGCAGCTTAAACGGGGCAGCCAACGAGCAGTACTTC	CASSLNGAANEQYF
NA	TRBV2	TRBJ2-1	TRBD2	TGTGCCAGCAGTGCTAGCGGGTTAGTCAATGAGCAGTTCTTC	CASSASGLVNEQFF
few	TRBV7-8	TRBJ1-5	NA	TGTGCCAGCAGCTTAAGGGACGCCCTTAGCAATCAGCCCCAGCATTTT	CASSLRDALSNQPQHF
NA	TRBV11-2	TRBJ2-7	TRBD1	TGTGCCAGCGGAATCGGACAGGGCCTTTACGAGCAGTACTTC	CASGIGQGLYEQYF
NA	TRBV7-9	TRBJ2-2	TRBD2	TGTGCCAGCAGCTTCGGGAGGCAAGCCACCGGGGAGCTGTTTTTT	CASSFGRQATGELFF
NA	TRBV10-3	TRBJ2-2	NA	TGTGCCATCAGTTCAAGACAGCCGAACACCGGGGAGCTGTTTTTT	CAISSRQPNTGELFF
NA	TRBV7-2	TRBJ1-1	NA	TGTGCCAGCAGCCCTCGGATGGACACTGAAGCTTTCTTT	CASSPRMDTEAFF
NA	TRBV10-2	TRBJ2-7	TRBD2	TGCGCCAGCAGTGAGAAGGGCGGGAGGGCCTACGAGCAGTACTTC	CASSEKGGRAYEQYF
few	TRBV6-1	TRBJ1-1	NA	TGTGCCAGCCTTATCGGACAGAACACTGAAGCTTTCTTT	CASLIGQNTEAFF
NA	TRBV10-3	TRBJ2-5	NA	TGTGCGACCAGGGTAGGAGAGACCCAGTACTTC	CATRVGETQYF
once	TRBV7-2	TRBJ2-4	NA	TGTGCCAGCAGCTTAGAGTCGGGGAGAAACATTCAGTACTTC	CASSLESGRNIQYF
NA	TRBV11-1	TRBJ1-2	TRBD1	TGTGCCAGCAGCCCAGGGGGAAGGGGACCCGTCGTTCTCTATGGCTACACCTTC	CASSPGGRGPVVLYGYTF
many	TRBV6-1	TRBJ1-4	NA	TGTGCCAGCAGTGAAGCGTTGGGGTCTAATGAAAAACTGTTTTTT	CASSEALGSNEKLFF
NA	TRBV27	TRBJ2-7	TRBD2	TGTGCCAGCAGTTTAGCGGGAGGGCCCTACGAGCAGTACTTC	CASSLAGGPYEQYF
many	TRBV10-1	TRBJ2-3	NA	TGCGCCAGCAGTGAGTCCCTTTGGGCCACAGATACGCAGTATTTT	CASSESLWATDTQYF
NA	TRBV5-8	TRBJ1-2	NA	TGTGCCAGCAGCTTGGAGCGGAGGGACGGCTACACCTTC	CASSLERRDGYTF
NA	TRBV28	TRBJ2-1	TRBD2	TGTGCCAGCAGTGCTGACCGGACTAGCGGGAGGGCCCGCTCCTACAATGAGCAGTTCTTC	CASSADRTSGRARSYNEQFF
NA	TRBV19	TRBJ2-4	NA	TGTGCCAGTAGTATATCGGGTGTCGGGTTGGGGGGTCTGAACATTCAGTACTTC	CASSISGVGLGGLNIQYF
NA	TRBV5-1	TRBJ1-2	TRBD1	TGCGCCAGCAGAGCGGCCTACAGGGGCCCGGACTATGGCTACACCTTC	CASRAAYRGPDYGYTF
NA	TRBV30	TRBJ1-1	NA	TGTGCCTGGAGGGCCGGGAGTGGGGCACAGGCTTTCTTT	CAWRAGSGAQAFF
NA	TRBV5-4	TRBJ2-7	NA	TGTGCCAGCAGCTTGACCACTAGGGGTGAGCAGTACTTC	CASSLTTRGEQYF
NA	TRBV5-1	TRBJ1-1	NA	TGCGCCAGCAGCTTGGGTGGGGGTAACACTGAAGCTTTCTTT	CASSLGGGNTEAFF
NA	TRBV30	TRBJ1-1	TRBD1	TGTGCCTGGAGCCCCCCCCGGGACAGCGCTGAAGCTTTCTTT	CAWSPPRDSAEAFF
once	TRBV28	TRBJ1-2	NA	TGTGCCAGCAGTTTCTGGGAATCCCACCGCATCCCCTTCAACTATGGCTACACCTTC	CASSFWESHRIPFNYGYTF
NA	TRBV7-9	TRBJ1-2	NA	TGTGCCAGCAGCTCCTTCAGGGGCTCTAACTATGGCTACACCTTC	CASSSFRGSNYGYTF
many	TRBV5-1	TRBJ1-2	TRBD1	TGCGCCAGCAGCTCGGGGACAGCGAACTATGGCTACACCTTC	CASSSGTANYGYTF
NA	TRBV5-1	TRBJ2-3	NA	TGCGCCAGCAGCCGTAGGGACTTCACAGATACGCAGTATTTT	CASSRRDFTDTQYF
once	TRBV18	TRBJ1-1	NA	TGTGCCAGCTCACGCGCCAGGGAGGTAGGAACTGAAGCTTTCTTT	CASSRAREVGTEAFF
NA	TRBV14	TRBJ2-5	TRBD1	TGTGCCAGCAGCCATTTCCCGGGACAGCAAGAGACCCAGTACTTC	CASSHFPGQQETQYF
many	TRBV27	TRBJ1-2	NA	TGTGCCAGCAGTTTATGGGGGGAGGGGCGGAGATATGGCTACACCTTC	CASSLWGEGRRYGYTF